Shown below are 5 T cell receptor beta chains from a single sample sequenced in a study of cytomegalovirus exposure and HLA in healthy donors. Both 60 Vbeta primers and 13 Jbeta primers went into the PCR. TCRdb keeps only in-frame clones here, not all; method: immunoSEQ multiplex PCR. This table holds 100,000 or so clones, more than 80% found once. The sequencing sample was made of PBMCs. The receptors here all came from a man aged 25 to 40 in good health and CMV-seronegative.

This chain joins TRBV4-1 and TRBJ2-2; 7 bases agree with TRBD2. CDR3 length equals 15 residues. CDR1 and CDR2 from the germline V gene are MGHRA and YSYEKL. Trimming took 5 bases from V and 6 from J; bases not matched to a gene: 9. The CDR3 protein is CASSATSEVAGELFF. The CDR3 DNA reads TGCGCCAGCAGCGCCACTAGCGAGGTGGCCGGGGAGCTGTTTTTT.

Only one count was recorded for this clone. The chain joins TRBV15 to TRBJ2-4; TRBD1 aligns across 10 bases. The CDR3 contains 15 residues. Per germline, CDR1 LNHNV and CDR2 YYDKDF (reference sequence). Unmatched junction bases numbered 9, after V lost 5 bases and J lost 8 bases. In DNA, the CDR3 is TGTGCCACCAGCCCCGGACAGGGGGTGGGGGACATTCAGTACTTC. Translation: CATSPGQGVGDIQYF.

The J gene is TRBJ2-3, the V gene TRBV6-6; 10 nucleotides line up with TRBD2. CDR3 length equals 16 residues. The germline V gene encodes CDR1 MNHNY and CDR2 SVGAGI (reference sequence). The V segment lost 5 bases and the J segment 0 bases; nucleotides outside the gene matches: 5. The CDR3 reads CASSATSGVSTDTQYF. The DNA for the CDR3 is TGTGCCAGCAGTGCCACTAGCGGGGTTAGCACAGATACGCAGTATTTT.

V and J are TRBV7-9 and TRBJ1-4; tentative D call: TRBD1 (6 bases). From germline, CDR1 is SEHNR and CDR2 FQNEAQ (reference sequence). V lost 5 bases to trimming and J lost 3 bases, with 16 bases between them. This CDR3 has 16 residues. CDR3: CASSPEQGEANEKLFF. CDR3 DNA sequence: TGTGCCAGCAGCCCTGAACAGGGTGAAGCTAATGAAAAACTGTTTTTT.

The chain joins TRBV7-2 to TRBJ2-5, with 9 bases identical to TRBD1. V dropped 5 bases and J dropped 7; count of bases not matched to a gene: 11. This CDR3 has 15 amino acids. In germline, CDR1 is SGHTA, CDR2 FQGNSA. CDR3 loop: CASSSQPGQGPTQYF. For the CDR3, the DNA is TGTGCCAGCAGCAGTCAACCGGGACAGGGACCGACCCAGTACTTC.